This record covers a single TCR beta chain. One end of the junction varies from germline; a read error may be responsible. The CDR3 is made up of 13 amino acids. Germline CDR1 SEHNR, CDR2 FQNEAQ (reference sequence). These data belong to a study of shared T cell receptors in the human thymus. The assay was immunoSEQ multiplex PCR, and TCRdb's table has in-frame clones only and misses some. The sample shows hundreds of thousands of clones, roughly 90% of them seen only once. The same data also went into a second study, on human thymus T cells. That paper notes: Immunologically healthy infants in Finland undergoing congenital heart defect surgery were the donors. The thymus was resected at corrective cardiac surgery. The authors found apparently biased V and J gene usage in thymic and blood repertoires. Reports from related research described highly overlapping thymic repertoires among unrelated individuals.

The specimen sequenced was thymocytes. The chain couples TRBV7-9 to TRBJ1-4; D gene ambiguous. The receptor was derived from a boy younger than two with a congenital heart defect. The CDR3 reads CASSSLGSRDGVF. The CDR3 nucleotides read TGTGCCAGCAGCTCCCTAGGGAGCCGGGATGGGGTTTTT.